The rows below give T cell receptor beta chains drawn from one sample of a study of beta chain features in type 1 diabetes. This table comes from immunoSEQ multiplex PCR, and its TCRdb copy is limited to in-frame clones, with some not included. The top ten hold 0.07% to 0.095% of the sample, which has just over 600,000 clones, about 16% seen once. Material for sequencing was naive CD4+ T cells from blood. The receptors originated from a man between 18 and 35 years old in good health. CDR3s include the opening cysteine and the closing phenylalanine or tryptophan. The order of the fields is CDR3 length, clone size, J gene, D gene, V gene, CDR3 DNA, CDR3 protein. D genes are given only for firm matches. Not every row has a clone size; where given, it reads once, few, many or a size class.

cdr3_length: 13
clone_size: once
j_call: TRBJ1-2
d_call: -
v_call: TRBV29-1
cdr3_nt: TGCAGCGGGCAGGGTGGTCTTAGCTATGGCTACACCTTC
cdr3_aa: CSGQGGLSYGYTF

cdr3_length: 13
clone_size: -
j_call: TRBJ1-5
d_call: -
v_call: TRBV29-1
cdr3_nt: TGCAGCGTTGAAGTCGATCAGGGGCGGCCCCAGCATTTT
cdr3_aa: CSVEVDQGRPQHF

cdr3_length: 13
clone_size: -
j_call: TRBJ2-7
d_call: -
v_call: TRBV29-1
cdr3_nt: TGCAGCGTTTTAGATGATCGACGCTACGAGCAGTACTTC
cdr3_aa: CSVLDDRRYEQYF

cdr3_length: 12
clone_size: many
j_call: TRBJ1-5
d_call: TRBD1
v_call: TRBV7-9
cdr3_nt: TGTGCCAGCGGACAGGGTCGGCAGCCCCAGCATTTT
cdr3_aa: CASGQGRQPQHF

cdr3_length: 18
clone_size: few
j_call: TRBJ2-2
d_call: -
v_call: TRBV4-1
cdr3_nt: TGCGCCAGCAGCAACCGCCTGGGGTATCATGGAGACACCGGGGAGCTGTTTTTT
cdr3_aa: CASSNRLGYHGDTGELFF

cdr3_length: 13
clone_size: -
j_call: TRBJ1-1
d_call: -
v_call: TRBV29-1
cdr3_nt: TGCAGCGTTAGGACAGAACTGAACACTGAAGCTTTCTTT
cdr3_aa: CSVRTELNTEAFF

cdr3_length: 14
clone_size: few
j_call: TRBJ2-7
d_call: TRBD1
v_call: TRBV18
cdr3_nt: TGTGCCAGCTCACTGGGACAGCCGGCCTACGAGCAGTACTTC
cdr3_aa: CASSLGQPAYEQYF

cdr3_length: 14
clone_size: -
j_call: TRBJ2-1
d_call: TRBD2
v_call: TRBV7-3
cdr3_nt: TGTGCCAGCAGCCGATCGGGACTAGTGTATGAGCAGTTCTTC
cdr3_aa: CASSRSGLVYEQFF

cdr3_length: 14
clone_size: -
j_call: TRBJ1-4
d_call: -
v_call: TRBV11-2
cdr3_nt: TGTGCCAGCAGCCCCAGGTACACCGATGAAAAACTGTTTTTT
cdr3_aa: CASSPRYTDEKLFF

cdr3_length: 10
clone_size: few
j_call: TRBJ2-7
d_call: -
v_call: TRBV6-5
cdr3_nt: TGTGCCAGCACGGACTACGAGCAGTACTTC
cdr3_aa: CASTDYEQYF

cdr3_length: 14
clone_size: -
j_call: TRBJ2-7
d_call: -
v_call: TRBV6-5
cdr3_nt: TGTGCCGTTCGTCGGGGGACGGGGGAGATGGAGCAGTACTTC
cdr3_aa: CAVRRGTGEMEQYF

cdr3_length: 14
clone_size: -
j_call: TRBJ1-1
d_call: -
v_call: TRBV9
cdr3_nt: TGTGCCAGCAGGGCAGGCCTTCGGGACACTGAAGCTTTCTTT
cdr3_aa: CASRAGLRDTEAFF

cdr3_length: 13
clone_size: few
j_call: TRBJ2-7
d_call: -
v_call: TRBV6-4
cdr3_nt: TGTGCCAGCAGTGCCGACAGCCGTTCGAAGCAGTACTTC
cdr3_aa: CASSADSRSKQYF

cdr3_length: 14
clone_size: few
j_call: TRBJ2-7
d_call: -
v_call: TRBV28
cdr3_nt: TGTGCCAGCTGGGGGACTGGTGAAAGCTACGAGCAGTACTTC
cdr3_aa: CASWGTGESYEQYF